This TCR beta chain was identified in a study of T-cell memory formation after mild COVID-19 (dated by TCRdb to 2020 to 2022). Regarding the study in general: Most TCR sequence clusters were specific to one of the two donors. In a couple of donors, T-cell clones that expanded and contracted after mild COVID-19 were followed by sequencing TCRalpha and TCRbeta repertoires longitudinally. Two young, previously healthy adult volunteers, one female and one male, were included in the cohort.

Regarding this clonotype: Its binding antigen is unknown. The input lacks base qualities; no much larger clone sits a single base away.

Ficoll-Paque density gradient centrifugation was the method used to isolate PBMCs. The CDR3 contains 17 residues, cysteine and phenylalanine counted. Only CDR3 DNA remains: 51 bases, in frame from the first base. CDR1 and CDR2, looked up from the germline V gene (reference sequence), are MNHEY and SMNVEV. Compared with germline, V lacks 5 bases and J lacks 3 bases; bases without a gene match: 12. Here is what the overall study found, with its caveats: The study covered only a couple of mild cases, and larger cohorts including severe cases with pre-infection samples were considered necessary. Some responding clones were detected in pre-infection memory, suggesting pre-existing cross-reactive memory T cells joined the SARS-CoV-2 response. Contracting CD4+ clones turned up mainly in the CM and EM memory subsets, whereas EMRA was where CD8+ clones were enriched. From day 15 to 85, contracting clones showed balanced CD4/CD8 phenotypes, whereas a second wave of clones that expanded from day 15 to 37 leaned towards CD4+. SARS-CoV-2 specificity of the second-wave clones peaking on day 37 was not confirmed.

Reads for this sample came from an Illumina NovaSeq 6000. TCRalpha and TCRbeta cDNA libraries were constructed by 5'RACE with constant-segment primers, with sample barcodes and unique molecular identifiers being introduced. RNA was extracted from every sample with Trizol reagent. Libraries were amplified in two PCR steps, with a second sample barcode and Illumina TruSeq adapters added in the second step. Sequencing of the libraries was done on an Illumina NovaSeq, producing 2 x 150 bp paired-end reads. From the authors' description of their analysis: The reads were demultiplexed and collapsed into UMI-guided consensus sequences using migec v1.2.7. Using mixcr v2.1.11, the UMI consensuses were aligned to TRA and TRB V and J templates and assembled into clonotypes. Clonotypes were classified as expanded or contracted when called significant by both edgeR and NoisET, with noise models trained on biological replicates. edgeR calls used a false discovery rate-adjusted p below 0.01 and a log2 fold-change threshold of 1. As an exploratory analysis of dynamics, max-normalized trajectories of the 1000 most abundant clonotypes were examined with PCA combined with hierarchical clustering. Each responding clone was given a CD4 or CD8 phenotype based on the CD4+ and CD8+ repertoires, which had been sequenced separately. Through fastp at Q25 and MiXCR, TCRdb rebuilt clones from the public reads, retaining in-frame beta chains. Entries that share a CDR3 protein sequence are merged under the most common genes and DNA. The V and J calls and clone size are TCRdb's, not the authors'. The sample includes under 300,000 distinct CDR3 sequences, with 7.5% to 9.5% observed a single time. About 22% of the sample comes from the top ten.

The receptor was isolated from a man younger than 35 who had mild COVID-19 (a few samples of this study predate the infection). The sample titles of this study are shuffled in the database, so cell type and time point are left out; the donor was told from shared clones. Sequenced material: PBMCs or a T cell subset sorted from them (not recorded which). This chain is built from TRBV27 and TRBJ2-1, with TRBD2 identical over 8 junction bases. The sequence in DNA is TGTGCCAGCAGTCCCGGGACTAGTGGTTTTATCTACAATGAGCAGTTCTTC. This is translated as CASSPGTSGFIYNEQFF.